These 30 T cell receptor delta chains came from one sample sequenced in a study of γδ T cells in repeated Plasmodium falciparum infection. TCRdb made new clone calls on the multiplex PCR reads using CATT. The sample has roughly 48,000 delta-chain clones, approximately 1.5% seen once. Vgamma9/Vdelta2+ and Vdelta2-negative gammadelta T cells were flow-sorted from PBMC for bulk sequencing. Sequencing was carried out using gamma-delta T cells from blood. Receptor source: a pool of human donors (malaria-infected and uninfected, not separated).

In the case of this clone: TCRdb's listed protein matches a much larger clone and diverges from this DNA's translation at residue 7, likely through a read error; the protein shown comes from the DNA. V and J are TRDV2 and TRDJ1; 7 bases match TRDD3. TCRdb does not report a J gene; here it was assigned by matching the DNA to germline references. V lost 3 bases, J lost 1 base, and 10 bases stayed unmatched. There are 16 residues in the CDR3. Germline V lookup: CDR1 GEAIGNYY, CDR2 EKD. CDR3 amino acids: CACDPLRDTVTDKLIF. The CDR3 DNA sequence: TGTGCCTGTGACCCTCTGAGGGATACCGTCACCGATAAACTCATCTTT.

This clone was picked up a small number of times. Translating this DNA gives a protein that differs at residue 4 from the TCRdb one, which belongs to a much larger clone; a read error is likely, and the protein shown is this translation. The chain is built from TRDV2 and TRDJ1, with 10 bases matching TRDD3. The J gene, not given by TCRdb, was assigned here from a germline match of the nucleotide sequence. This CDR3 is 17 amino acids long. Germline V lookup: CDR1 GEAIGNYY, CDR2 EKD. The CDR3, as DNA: TGTGCCTGTGGCACCCTGGGGGATAGGAACCTCACCGATAAACTCATCTTT. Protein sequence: CACGTLGDRNLTDKLIF.

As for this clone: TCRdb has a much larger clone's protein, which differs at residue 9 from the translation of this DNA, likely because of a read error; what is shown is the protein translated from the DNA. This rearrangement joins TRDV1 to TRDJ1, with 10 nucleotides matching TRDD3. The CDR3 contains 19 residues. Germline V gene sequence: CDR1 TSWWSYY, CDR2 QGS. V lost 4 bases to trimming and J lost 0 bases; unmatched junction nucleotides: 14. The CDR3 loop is CALGANSGYWGMHTDKLIF. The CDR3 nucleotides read TGTGCTCTTGGGGCAAACTCCGGGTACTGGGGGATGCACACCGATAAACTCATCTTT.

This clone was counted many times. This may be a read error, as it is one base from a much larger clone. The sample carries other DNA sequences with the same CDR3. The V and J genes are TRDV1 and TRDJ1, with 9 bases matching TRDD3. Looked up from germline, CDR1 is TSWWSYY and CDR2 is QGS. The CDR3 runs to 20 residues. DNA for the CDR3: TGTGCTCTTGGGGAAGGAGCGCCTTTACGTCCGGGGGATACAGTCGATAAACTCATCTTC. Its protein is CALGEGAPLRPGDTVDKLIF.

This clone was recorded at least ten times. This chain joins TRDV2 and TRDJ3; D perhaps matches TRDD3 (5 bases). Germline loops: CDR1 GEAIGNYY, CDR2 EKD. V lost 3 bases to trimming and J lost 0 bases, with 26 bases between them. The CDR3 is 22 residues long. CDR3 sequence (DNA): TGTGCCTGTGACCCCGCCGGGGAGGGATCCCGCTCCGACTCCTGGGACACCCGACAGATGTTTTTC. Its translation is CACDPAGEGSRSDSWDTRQMFF.

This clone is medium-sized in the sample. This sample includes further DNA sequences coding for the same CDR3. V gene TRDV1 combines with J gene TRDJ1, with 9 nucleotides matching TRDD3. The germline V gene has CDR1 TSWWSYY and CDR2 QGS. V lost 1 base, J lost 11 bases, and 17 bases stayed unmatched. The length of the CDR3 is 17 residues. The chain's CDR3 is CALGEQLLRSGGSRLIF. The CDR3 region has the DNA TGTGCTCTTGGGGAACAACTCCTACGGTCTGGGGGATCGCGTCTCATCTTT.

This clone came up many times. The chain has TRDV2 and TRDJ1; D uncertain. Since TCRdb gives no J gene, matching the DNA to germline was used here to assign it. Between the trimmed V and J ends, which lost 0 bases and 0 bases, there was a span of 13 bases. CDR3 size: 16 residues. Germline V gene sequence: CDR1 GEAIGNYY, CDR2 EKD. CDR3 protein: CACDTLDPTYTDKLIF. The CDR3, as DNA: TGTGCCTGTGACACCCTCGACCCAACGTACACCGATAAACTCATCTTT.

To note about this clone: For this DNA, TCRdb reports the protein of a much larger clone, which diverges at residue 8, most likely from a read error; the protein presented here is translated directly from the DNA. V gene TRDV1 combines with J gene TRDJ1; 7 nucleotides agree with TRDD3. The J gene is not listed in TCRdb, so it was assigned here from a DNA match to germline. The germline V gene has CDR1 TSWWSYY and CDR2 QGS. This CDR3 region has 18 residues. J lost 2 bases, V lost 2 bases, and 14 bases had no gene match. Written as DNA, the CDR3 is TGTGCTCTTGGGGAATTCGCCAGGGGGATGAAGACGACCGATAAACTCATCTTT. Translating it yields CALGEFARGMKTTDKLIF.

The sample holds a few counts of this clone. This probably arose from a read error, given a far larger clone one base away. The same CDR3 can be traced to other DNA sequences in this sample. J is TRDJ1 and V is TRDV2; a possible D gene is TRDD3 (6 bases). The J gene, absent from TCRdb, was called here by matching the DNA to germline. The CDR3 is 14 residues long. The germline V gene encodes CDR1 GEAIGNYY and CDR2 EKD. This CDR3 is CACDTVLGPDKLIF. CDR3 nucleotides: TGTGCCTGTGACACCGTACTGGGTCCCGACAAACTCATCTTT.

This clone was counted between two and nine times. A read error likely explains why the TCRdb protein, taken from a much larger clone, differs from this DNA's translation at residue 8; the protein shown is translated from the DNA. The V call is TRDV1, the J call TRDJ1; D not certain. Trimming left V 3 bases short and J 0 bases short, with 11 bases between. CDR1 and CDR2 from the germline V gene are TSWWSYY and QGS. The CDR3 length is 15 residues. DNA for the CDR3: TGTGCTCTTGGGGATAGACCCGTCTACACCGATAAACTCATCTTT. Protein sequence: CALGDRPVYTDKLIF.

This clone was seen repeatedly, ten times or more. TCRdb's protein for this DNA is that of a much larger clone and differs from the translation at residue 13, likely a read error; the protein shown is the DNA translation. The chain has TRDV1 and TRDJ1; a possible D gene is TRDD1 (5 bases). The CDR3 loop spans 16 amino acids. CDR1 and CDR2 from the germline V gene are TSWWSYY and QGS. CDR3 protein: CALGEEEISLTDRLIF. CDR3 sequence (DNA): TGTGCTCTTGGGGAAGAAGAAATCTCTCTTACCGATAGACTCATCTTT.

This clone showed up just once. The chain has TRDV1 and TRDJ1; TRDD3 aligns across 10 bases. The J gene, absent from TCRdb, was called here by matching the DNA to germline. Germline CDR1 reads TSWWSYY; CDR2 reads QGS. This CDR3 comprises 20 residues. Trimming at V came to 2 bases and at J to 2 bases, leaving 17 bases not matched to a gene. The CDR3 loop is CALGESFSSSLLGDTDKLIF. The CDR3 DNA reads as TGTGCTCTTGGGGAATCCTTCTCTTCCTCGCTACTGGGGGATACCGATAAACTCATCTTT.

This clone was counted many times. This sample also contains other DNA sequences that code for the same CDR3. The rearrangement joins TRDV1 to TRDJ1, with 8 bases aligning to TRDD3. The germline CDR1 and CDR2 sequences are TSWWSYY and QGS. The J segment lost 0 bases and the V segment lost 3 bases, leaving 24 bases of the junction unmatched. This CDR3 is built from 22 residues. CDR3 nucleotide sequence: TGTGCTCTTGGGGACGAATTCTCCTCCCGCACTGGCTGGGGGACGTACACCGATAAACTCATCTTT. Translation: CALGDEFSSRTGWGTYTDKLIF.

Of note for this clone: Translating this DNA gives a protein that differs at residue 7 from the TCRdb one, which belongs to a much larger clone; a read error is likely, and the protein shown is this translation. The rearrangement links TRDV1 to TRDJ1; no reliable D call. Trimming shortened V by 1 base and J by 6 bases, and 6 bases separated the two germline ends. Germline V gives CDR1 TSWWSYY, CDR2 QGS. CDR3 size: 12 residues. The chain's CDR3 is CALGEPVHKLIF. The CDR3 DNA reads TGTGCTCTTGGGGAACCAGTGCATAAACTCATCTTT.

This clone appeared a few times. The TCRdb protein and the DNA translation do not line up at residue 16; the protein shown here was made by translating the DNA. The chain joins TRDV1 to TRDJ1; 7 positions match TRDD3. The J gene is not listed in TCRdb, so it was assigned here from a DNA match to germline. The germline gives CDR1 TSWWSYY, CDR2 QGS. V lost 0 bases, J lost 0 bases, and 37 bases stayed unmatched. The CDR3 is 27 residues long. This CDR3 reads CALGELYWSFGEPRSALGRPYTDKLIF. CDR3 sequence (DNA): TGTGCTCTTGGGGAACTATATTGGTCTTTCGGTGAGCCCCGAAGTGCACTGGGGAGACCTTACACCGATAAACTCATCTTT.

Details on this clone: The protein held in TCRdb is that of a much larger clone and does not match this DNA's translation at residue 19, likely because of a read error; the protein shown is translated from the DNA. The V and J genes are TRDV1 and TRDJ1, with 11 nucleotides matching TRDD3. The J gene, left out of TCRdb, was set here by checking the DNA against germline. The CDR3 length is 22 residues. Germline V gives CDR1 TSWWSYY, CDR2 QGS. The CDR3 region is CALGDPSFYWGIGSSYTDRLIF. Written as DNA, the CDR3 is TGTGCTCTTGGGGACCCTTCCTTCTACTGGGGGATAGGGTCGTCGTACACCGATAGACTCATCTTT.

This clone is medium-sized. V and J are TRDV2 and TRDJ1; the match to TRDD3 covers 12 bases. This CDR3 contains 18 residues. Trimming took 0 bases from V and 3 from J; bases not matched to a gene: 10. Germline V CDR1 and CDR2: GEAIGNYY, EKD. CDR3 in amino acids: CACDTVSTGGYKADKLIF. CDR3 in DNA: TGTGCCTGTGACACCGTGTCTACTGGGGGATACAAAGCCGATAAACTCATCTTT.

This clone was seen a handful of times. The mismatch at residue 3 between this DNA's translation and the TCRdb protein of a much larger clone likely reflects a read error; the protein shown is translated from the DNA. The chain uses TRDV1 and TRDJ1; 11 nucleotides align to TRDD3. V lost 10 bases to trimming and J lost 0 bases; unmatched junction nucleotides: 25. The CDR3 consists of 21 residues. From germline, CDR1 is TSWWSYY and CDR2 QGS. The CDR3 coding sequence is TGTGCTCCCCGCCGTCTAATCTGGGGGATACAGGGAGGCCAGTACACCGATAAACTCATCTTT. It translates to CAPRRLIWGIQGGQYTDKLIF.

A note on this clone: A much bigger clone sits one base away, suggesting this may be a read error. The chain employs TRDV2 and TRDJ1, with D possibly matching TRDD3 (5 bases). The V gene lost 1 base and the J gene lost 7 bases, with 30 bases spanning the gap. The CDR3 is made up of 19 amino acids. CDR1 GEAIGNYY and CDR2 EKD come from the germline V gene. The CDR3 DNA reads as TGTGCCTGTGACACTATCCCGGGGACTCAGACCGTCCCCTTTTCTAAACTCATCTTT. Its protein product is CACDTIPGTQTVPFSKLIF.

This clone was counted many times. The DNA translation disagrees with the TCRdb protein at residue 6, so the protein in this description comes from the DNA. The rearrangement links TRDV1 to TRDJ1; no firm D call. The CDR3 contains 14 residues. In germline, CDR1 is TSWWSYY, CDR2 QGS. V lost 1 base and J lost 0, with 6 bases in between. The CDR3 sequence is CALGERVYTDKLIF. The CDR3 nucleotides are TGTGCTCTTGGGGAACGGGTTTACACCGATAAACTCATCTTT.

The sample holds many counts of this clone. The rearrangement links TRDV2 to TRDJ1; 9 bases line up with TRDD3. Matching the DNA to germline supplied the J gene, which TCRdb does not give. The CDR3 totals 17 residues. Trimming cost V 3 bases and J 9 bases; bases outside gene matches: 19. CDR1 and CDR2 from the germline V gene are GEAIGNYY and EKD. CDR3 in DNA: TGTGCCTGTGACGCTATTACTGGGGGACCGGACTATATGGAACTCATCTTT. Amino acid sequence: CACDAITGGPDYMELIF.

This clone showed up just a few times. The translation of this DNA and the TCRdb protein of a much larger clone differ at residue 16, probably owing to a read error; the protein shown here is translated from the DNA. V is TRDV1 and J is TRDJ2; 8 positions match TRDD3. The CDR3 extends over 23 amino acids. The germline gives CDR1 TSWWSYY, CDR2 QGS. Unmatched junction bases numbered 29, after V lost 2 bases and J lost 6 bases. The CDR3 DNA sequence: TGTGCTCTTGGGGAAAATCCGCCCCTTCCCCCGGTATCTGGGGGAGACCGAGCAGCACAACTCTTCTTT. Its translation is CALGENPPLPPVSGGDRAAQLFF.

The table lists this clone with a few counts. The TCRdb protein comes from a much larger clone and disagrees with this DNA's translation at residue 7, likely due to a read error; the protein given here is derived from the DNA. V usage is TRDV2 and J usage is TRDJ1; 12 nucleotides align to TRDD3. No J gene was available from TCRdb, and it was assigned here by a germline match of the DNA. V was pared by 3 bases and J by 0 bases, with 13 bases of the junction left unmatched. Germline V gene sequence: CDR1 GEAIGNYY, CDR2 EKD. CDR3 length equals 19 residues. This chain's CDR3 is CACDSQVTGGYPDTDKLIF. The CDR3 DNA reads TGTGCCTGTGACTCCCAGGTTACTGGGGGATACCCTGACACCGATAAACTCATCTTT.

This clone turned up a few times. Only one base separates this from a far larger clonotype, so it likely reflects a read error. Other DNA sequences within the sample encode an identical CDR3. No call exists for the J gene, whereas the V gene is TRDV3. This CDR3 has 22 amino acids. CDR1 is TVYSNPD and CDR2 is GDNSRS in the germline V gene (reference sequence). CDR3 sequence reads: CAFNHLLPPSVLSNIGGWRLIF. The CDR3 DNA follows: TGTGCCTTCAATCACCTTCTTCCTCCGTCGGTACTCTCAAATATCGGAGGTTGGAGGCTCATCTTT.

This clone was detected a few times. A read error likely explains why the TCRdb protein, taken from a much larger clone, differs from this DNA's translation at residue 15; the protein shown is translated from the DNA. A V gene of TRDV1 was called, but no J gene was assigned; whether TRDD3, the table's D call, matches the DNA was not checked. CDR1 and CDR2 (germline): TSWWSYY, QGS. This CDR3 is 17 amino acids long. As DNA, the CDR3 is TGTGCTCTTGGGGAAACAGCCCGACGCGTACTGCGGAGGAAACCCATCTTT. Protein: CALGETARRVLRRKPIF.

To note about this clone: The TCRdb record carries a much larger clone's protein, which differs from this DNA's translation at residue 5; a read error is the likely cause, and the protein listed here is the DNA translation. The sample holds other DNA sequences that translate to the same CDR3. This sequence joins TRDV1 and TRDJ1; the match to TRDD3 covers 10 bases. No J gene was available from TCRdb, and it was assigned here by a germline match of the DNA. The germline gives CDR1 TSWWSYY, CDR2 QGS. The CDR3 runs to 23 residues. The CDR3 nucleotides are TGTGCCCTTGGGGACCTATTGGCCTGCGGGGTGGGGGATACAAGCCGGTACACCGATAAACTCATCTTT. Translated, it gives CALGDLLACGVGDTSRYTDKLIF.

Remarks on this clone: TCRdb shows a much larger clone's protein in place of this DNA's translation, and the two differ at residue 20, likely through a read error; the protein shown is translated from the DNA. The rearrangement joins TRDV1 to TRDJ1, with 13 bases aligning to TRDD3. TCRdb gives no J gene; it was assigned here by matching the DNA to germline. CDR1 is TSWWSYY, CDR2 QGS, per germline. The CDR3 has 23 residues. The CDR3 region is CALGARFPKLYWGIRTETDELIF. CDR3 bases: TGTGCTCTTGGGGCTCGATTCCCAAAATTATACTGGGGGATACGCACCGAAACCGATGAACTCATCTTT.

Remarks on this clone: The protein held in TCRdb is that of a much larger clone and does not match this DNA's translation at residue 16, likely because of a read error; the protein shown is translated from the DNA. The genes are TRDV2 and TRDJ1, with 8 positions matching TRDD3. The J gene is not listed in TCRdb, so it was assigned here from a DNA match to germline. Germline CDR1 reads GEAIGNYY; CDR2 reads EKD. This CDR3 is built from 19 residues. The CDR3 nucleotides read TGTGCCTGTGACACCGCTGGGGGAACTTTCCAACCTCACACCGATAGACTCATCTTT. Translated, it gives CACDTAGGTFQPHTDRLIF.

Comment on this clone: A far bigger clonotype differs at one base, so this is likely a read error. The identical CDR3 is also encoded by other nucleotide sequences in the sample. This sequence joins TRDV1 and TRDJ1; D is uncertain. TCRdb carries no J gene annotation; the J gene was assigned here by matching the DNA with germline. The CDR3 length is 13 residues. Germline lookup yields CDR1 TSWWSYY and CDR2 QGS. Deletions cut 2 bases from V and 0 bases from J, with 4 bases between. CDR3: CALGEAYTDKLIF. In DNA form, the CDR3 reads TGTGCTCTTGGGGAAGCTTACACCGATAAACTCATCTTT.

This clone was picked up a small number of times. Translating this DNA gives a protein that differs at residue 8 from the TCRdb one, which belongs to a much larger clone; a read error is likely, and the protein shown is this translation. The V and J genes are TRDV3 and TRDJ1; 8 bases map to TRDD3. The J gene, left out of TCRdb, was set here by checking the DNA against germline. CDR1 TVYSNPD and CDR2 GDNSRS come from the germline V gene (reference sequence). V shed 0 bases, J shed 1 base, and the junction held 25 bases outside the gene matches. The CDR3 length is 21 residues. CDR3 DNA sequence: TGTGCCTTTAGTGAGCCTTCCCACTTGCTGGGGGACCCTCCTATCACCGATAAACTCATCTTT. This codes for CAFSEPSHLLGDPPITDKLIF.